The 20 T cell receptor beta chains presented below share a single source sample, sequenced in a study of identical twins. TCRdb re-analysed the 5' RACE reads in MiXCR, keeping a single row per CDR3 protein. The sample contains hundreds of thousands of distinct CDR3 sequences, 12% of which appear only once. The same data also contributed to another study, on yellow fever vaccine responses in identical twins.

Sequencing used PBMCs. The receptors stem from a woman between 18 and 29 years old in good health.

This clonotype was observed at least ten times. The genes are TRBV10-3 and TRBJ2-7; 12 bases align to TRBD2. The trim removed 4 bases at V and 6 bases at J, leaving 4 bases unmatched. Per germline, CDR1 ENHRY and CDR2 SYGVKD. This CDR3 contains 14 residues. CDR3 sequence: CAISGTSGIGEQYF. The CDR3 DNA follows: TGTGCCATCAGTGGGACTAGCGGGATTGGCGAGCAGTACTTC.

In regard to this clonotype: At one end, the junction sequence differs from germline, possibly due to a read error. This chain joins TRBV10-1 and TRBJ2-7, with D possibly being TRBD1 (6 bases). Germline values: CDR1 WNHNN, CDR2 SYGVQD (reference sequence). The CDR3 has 12 amino acids. DNA for the CDR3: TGCGCCAGCAGTAGGGACACCTACGAGCTGTACTTC. Its protein product is CASSRDTYELYF.

This clonotype has a count of ten or more. V and J are TRBV25-1 and TRBJ2-1; tentatively, D is TRBD2 (5 bases). The length of the CDR3 is 16 residues. With 2 bases removed from V and 0 bases from J, the gap between germline ends came to 11 bases. The V gene's germline CDR1 is MGHDK and CDR2 SYGVNS. The CDR3 DNA reads as TGTGCCAGCAGTGAAGGAGCGGTGAGCTCCTACAATGAGCAGTTCTTC. Translated, it gives CASSEGAVSSYNEQFF.

V is TRBV6-5 and J is TRBJ2-3; no definite D call. Germline CDR1 MNHEY, CDR2 SVGAGI. Trimming stripped 0 bases from V and 0 bases from J, with 7 bases between. The CDR3 covers 15 residues. The CDR3 is CASSYSSPSTDTQYF. The CDR3, as DNA: TGTGCCAGCAGTTACTCGAGTCCTAGCACAGATACGCAGTATTTT.

This clonotype was seen only a few times. V usage is TRBV10-2 and J usage is TRBJ1-4; D may be TRBD1 (5 bases). Trimming removed 7 bases at V and 7 bases at J, with 13 bases between. Germline assignment: CDR1 WSHSY and CDR2 SAAADI. There are 13 residues in the CDR3. CDR3 residues: CASTTGTAEKLFF. CDR3 DNA: TGCGCCAGCACAACCGGGACGGCTGAAAAACTGTTTTTT.

This clonotype was counted between two and nine times. The chain has TRBV20-1 and TRBJ2-7; TRBD1 might be the D (6 bases). V lost 3 bases to trimming and J lost 3 bases, with 15 bases between them. This CDR3 is built from 14 residues. Germline V gives CDR1 DFQATT, CDR2 SNEGSKA (reference sequence). CDR3 sequence: CSARVRGNDYEQYV. The CDR3 nucleotides read TGCAGTGCTAGGGTCAGGGGAAATGACTACGAGCAGTACGTC.

This rearrangement joins TRBV28 to TRBJ2-3; 9 positions match TRBD2. Trimming at V came to 6 bases and at J to 0 bases, leaving 13 bases not matched to a gene. This CDR3 spans 18 amino acids. Germline V gene lookup returns CDR1 MDHEN and CDR2 SYDVKM. CDR3 sequence: CASSQTLLAGPSTDTQYF. The DNA for the CDR3 is TGTGCCAGCAGCCAGACCTTGCTAGCGGGGCCCAGCACAGATACGCAGTATTTT.

The chain employs TRBV6-1 and TRBJ2-7; D might be TRBD2 (5 bases). Trimming stripped 2 bases from V and 7 bases from J, with 21 bases between. Germline-derived CDR1 and CDR2 are MNHNS and SASEGT. There are 16 residues in the CDR3. As DNA, the CDR3 is TGTGCCAGCAGTGAACGGACTTTGCGATCCTTCGGGGAGCAGTACGTC. Residues: CASSERTLRSFGEQYV.

On this clonotype: Its ends do not fully match the called genes, so a read error is possible. V usage is TRBV20-1 and J usage is TRBJ2-1, with D uncertain. Germline lookup yields CDR1 DFQATT and CDR2 SNEGSKA (reference sequence). The CDR3 is 10 residues long. Written as DNA, the CDR3 is TGCAGTGCTAGGGTCTCGGTGCAGTTCTTT. Translation gives CSARVSVQFF.

This clonotype was recorded a few times. V gene TRBV28 combines with J gene TRBJ2-7; 13 nucleotides line up with TRBD2. With 3 bases clipped from V and 0 bases from J, the junction kept 5 bases outside the gene matches. This CDR3 has 17 amino acids. Germline assignment: CDR1 MDHEN and CDR2 SYDVKM. The CDR3 sequence is CASSFGTSGTSSYEQYF. In DNA form, the CDR3 reads TGTGCCAGCAGTTTTGGGACTAGCGGGACCTCCTCCTACGAGCAGTACTTC.

This clonotype was detected a few times. The V call is TRBV28, the J call TRBJ2-7, with a tentative D call TRBD2 (6 bases). The germline V and J ends were trimmed by 2 bases and 3 bases, with 17 bases remaining between them. The CDR3 loop spans 16 amino acids. Germline CDR1 MDHEN, CDR2 SYDVKM. CDR3 region: CASSLARTGGFYEQYF. In nucleotides, the CDR3 is TGTGCCAGCAGTTTAGCAAGAACCGGGGGTTTCTACGAGCAGTACTTC. Full variable domain (remainder filled in from reference TRBV28 and TRBJ2-7): DVKVTQSSRYLVKRTGEKVFLECVQDMDHENMFWYRQDPGLGLRLIYFSYDVKMKEKGDIPEGYSVSREKKERFSLILESASTNQTSMYLCASSLARTGGFYEQYFGPGTRLTVT.

This clonotype came up a few times. This chain uses TRBV3-1 with TRBJ2-4, with 7 positions matching TRBD1. This CDR3 comprises 14 residues. Germline V gene data show CDR1 as LGHDT and CDR2 as YNNKEL (reference sequence). J lost 7 bases, V lost 3 bases, and 6 bases had no gene match. CDR3 DNA: TGTGCCAGCAGCCAGACCGGGACAGAGAACATTCAGTACTTC. This translates into CASSQTGTENIQYF.

The chain combines TRBV18 with TRBJ2-3, with TRBD2 identical over 10 bases. Germline CDR1 KGHSH, CDR2 LQKENI. With V trimmed by 3 bases and J by 5 bases, 8 bases remained unmatched. The CDR3 length is 16 residues. The CDR3 is CASSPKAGGQVDTQYF. The CDR3 bases are TGTGCCAGCTCACCCAAAGCGGGGGGGCAGGTAGATACGCAGTATTTT.

This clonotype came up a few times. V and J are TRBV12-3 or TRBV12-4 and TRBJ2-7; perhaps D is TRBD1 or TRBD2 (5 bases each). This CDR3 is 15 amino acids long. Trimming stripped 1 base from V and 0 bases from J, with 10 bases between. CDR3 in amino acids: CASSLGERGSYEQYF. CDR3 sequence (DNA): TGTGCCAGCAGTTTAGGAGAGAGGGGCTCCTACGAGCAGTACTTC.

The chain couples TRBV9 to TRBJ1-1, with D uncertain. Germline values: CDR1 SGDLS, CDR2 YYNGEE. Trimming took 0 bases from V and 10 from J, leaving 16 bases between them. CDR3 length: 14 amino acids. The CDR3 protein is CASSVGGGFPPAFF. Written as DNA, the CDR3 is TGTGCCAGCAGCGTAGGAGGCGGCTTCCCTCCAGCTTTCTTT.

The sample holds many counts of this clonotype. V usage is TRBV5-5 and J usage is TRBJ2-7, with 11 bases fitting TRBD2. Per the germline V gene, CDR1 is SGHKS and CDR2 is YYEKEE (reference sequence). The length of the CDR3 is 15 residues. Unmatched junction bases numbered 3, after V lost 0 bases and J lost 4 bases. CDR3 loop: CASSLDSGRGYEQYF. The CDR3 DNA sequence: TGTGCCAGCAGCTTGGATAGCGGGAGGGGATACGAGCAGTACTTC. Full variable domain (missing parts from reference TRBV5-5 and TRBJ2-7): DAGVTQSPTHLIKTRGQQVTLRCSPISGHKSVSWYQQVLGQGPQFIFQYYEKEERGRGNFPDRFSARQFPNYSSELNVNALLLGDSALYLCASSLDSGRGYEQYFGPGTRLTVT.

In its sample, this clonotype was seen many times. The chain couples TRBV5-1 to TRBJ2-1; D gene ambiguous. This CDR3 is 15 amino acids long. Trimming shortened V by 0 bases and J by 8 bases, and 15 bases separated the two germline ends. Germline values: CDR1 SGHRS, CDR2 YFSETQ. CDR3 sequence: CASSLDSPGIDEQFF. CDR3 in DNA: TGCGCCAGCAGCTTGGATAGCCCTGGGATCGATGAGCAGTTCTTC. Looking up the rest from reference TRBV5-1 and TRBJ2-1 gives the full variable domain: KAGVTQTPRYLIKTRGQQVTLSCSPISGHRSVSWYQQTPGQGLQFLFEYFSETQRNKGNFPGRFSGRQFSNSRSEMNVSTLELGDSALYLCASSLDSPGIDEQFFGPGTRLTVL.

This chain connects TRBV7-6 to TRBJ2-1; no firm D call. Germline V CDR1 and CDR2: SGHVS, FNYEAQ. This CDR3 comprises 12 residues. With 4 bases removed from V and 5 bases from J, the gap between germline ends came to 6 bases. The CDR3 nucleotides are TGTGCCAGCAGCTATAAGAACAATGAGCAGTTCTTC. Translating gives CASSYKNNEQFF.

V usage is TRBV3-1 and J usage is TRBJ1-1, with D possibly TRBD1 on 6 matching bases. Trimming removed 0 bases from V and 2 bases from J, with 10 bases in between. The CDR3 consists of 15 residues. Germline CDR1 is LGHDT and CDR2 is YNNKEL (reference sequence). CDR3 protein: CASSQEGRGNTEAFF. The CDR3 DNA reads TGTGCCAGCAGCCAAGAGGGCAGGGGAAACACTGAAGCTTTCTTT.

V and J are TRBV5-1 and TRBJ2-1; TRBD1 or TRBD2 may be the D gene (5 bases each). CDR1 SGHRS and CDR2 YFSETQ come from the germline V gene. This CDR3 contains 15 residues. The ends were cut back, 3 bases at V and 8 bases at J, with 18 bases in the middle. CDR3 amino acids: CASSSPRGARDEQFF. The CDR3 DNA reads as TGCGCCAGCAGCTCACCCAGAGGGGCTCGGGATGAGCAGTTCTTC.